This T cell receptor beta chain was identified during a study of cytomegalovirus exposure and HLA in healthy donors. V was pared by 1 base and J by 6 bases, with 13 bases between. Germline CDR1 is MNHNY and CDR2 is SVGAGI (reference sequence). The CDR3 covers 15 residues. Vbeta (60) and Jbeta (13) primers were used in the PCR. Clones were sequenced by immunoSEQ multiplex PCR, and TCRdb holds only the in-frame ones, with some missing. Seen here are 95,000 to 150,000 clones, roughly 69% observed once, and the top ten hold just over 8%. This clone occurred a few times. This chain links TRBV6-6 with TRBJ1-5, with D maybe TRBD1 (6 bases). The receptor comes from a middle-aged woman in good health and CMV-seropositive. Sequencing used PBMCs. CDR3 nucleotides: TGTGCCAGCAGTTACTATACAGGGATGGGTCAGCCCCAGCATTTT. It codes for CASSYYTGMGQPQHF.